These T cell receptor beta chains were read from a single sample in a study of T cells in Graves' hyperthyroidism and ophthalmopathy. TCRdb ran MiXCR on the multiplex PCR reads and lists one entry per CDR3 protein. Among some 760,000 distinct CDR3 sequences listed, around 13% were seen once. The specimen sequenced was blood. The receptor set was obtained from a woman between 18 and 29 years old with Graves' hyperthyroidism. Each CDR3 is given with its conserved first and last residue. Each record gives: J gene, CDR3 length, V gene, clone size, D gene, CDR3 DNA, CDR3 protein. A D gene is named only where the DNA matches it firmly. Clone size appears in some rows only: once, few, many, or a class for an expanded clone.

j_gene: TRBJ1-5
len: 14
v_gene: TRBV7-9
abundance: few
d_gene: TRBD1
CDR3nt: TGTGCCAGCAGCTTACAGGGGGCACATCAGCCCCAGCATTTT
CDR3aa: CASSLQGAHQPQHF

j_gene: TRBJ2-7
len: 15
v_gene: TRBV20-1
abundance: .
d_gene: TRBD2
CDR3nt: TGCAGTGCTAGAGATACCCGGACTAGGGGTGGCGAGCAGTACTTC
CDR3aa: CSARDTRTRGGEQYF

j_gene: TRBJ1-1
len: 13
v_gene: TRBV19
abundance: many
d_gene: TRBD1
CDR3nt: TGTGCCAGTGCGGACAGGGTGAACACTGAAGCTTTCTTT
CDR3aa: CASADRVNTEAFF

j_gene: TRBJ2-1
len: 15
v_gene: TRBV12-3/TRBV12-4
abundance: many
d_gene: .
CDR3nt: TGTGCCAGCAGCCCAGAGATGGAGTCCTACAATGAGCAGTTCTTC
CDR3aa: CASSPEMESYNEQFF

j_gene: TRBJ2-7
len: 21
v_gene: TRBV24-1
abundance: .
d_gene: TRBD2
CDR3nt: TGTGCCACCAGTGATTTGTTCGTTTTTGGGGGACTAGCGGGAGTTATGAACGAGCAGTACTTC
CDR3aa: CATSDLFVFGGLAGVMNEQYF

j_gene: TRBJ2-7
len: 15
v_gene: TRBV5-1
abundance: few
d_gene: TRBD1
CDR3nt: TGCGCCAGCAGCTTGGGGTGGACAGGCTCCTACGAGCAGTACTTC
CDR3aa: CASSLGWTGSYEQYF

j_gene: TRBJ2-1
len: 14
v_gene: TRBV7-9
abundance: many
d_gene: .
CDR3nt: TGTGCCAGCAGCTTAACGGCAGGTCGTGATGAGCAGTTCTTC
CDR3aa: CASSLTAGRDEQFF

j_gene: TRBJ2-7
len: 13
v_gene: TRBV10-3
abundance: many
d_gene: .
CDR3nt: TGTGCCATCAGTGAGTCTCGGCGCTACGAGCAGTACTTC
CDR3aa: CAISESRRYEQYF

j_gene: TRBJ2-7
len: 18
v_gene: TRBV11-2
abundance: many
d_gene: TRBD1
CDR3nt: TGTGCCAGCAGCTTAAACTTGGCGAGACAGGGGCTACTGTGGGAGCAGTACTTC
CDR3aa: CASSLNLARQGLLWEQYF

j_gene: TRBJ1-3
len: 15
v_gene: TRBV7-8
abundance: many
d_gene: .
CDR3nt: TGTGCCAGCTTCCATCAGGAGGGGGACGGAAACACCATATATTTT
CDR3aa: CASFHQEGDGNTIYF

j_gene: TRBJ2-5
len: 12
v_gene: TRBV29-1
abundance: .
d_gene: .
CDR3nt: TGCAGCGTTGATGGGGGCGAAGAGACCCAGTACTTC
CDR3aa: CSVDGGEETQYF

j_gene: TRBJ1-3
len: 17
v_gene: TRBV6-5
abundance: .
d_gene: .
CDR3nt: TGTGCCAGCAGTTACACGGACAGTGCCGTCTCTGGAAACACCATATATTTT
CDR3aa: CASSYTDSAVSGNTIYF

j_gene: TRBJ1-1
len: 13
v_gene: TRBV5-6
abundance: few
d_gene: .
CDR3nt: TGTGCCAGCAGCTTGGTTGGGGTCCCTGAAGCTTTCTTT
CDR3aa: CASSLVGVPEAFF